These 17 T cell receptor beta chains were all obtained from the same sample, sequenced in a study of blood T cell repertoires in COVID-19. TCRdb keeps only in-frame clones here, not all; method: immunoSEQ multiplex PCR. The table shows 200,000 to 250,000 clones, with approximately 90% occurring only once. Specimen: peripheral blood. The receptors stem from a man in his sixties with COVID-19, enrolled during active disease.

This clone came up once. This chain's CDR3 is CASSTSGGGHTGELFF. The CDR3, as DNA: TGTGCCAGCAGCACCAGCGGGGGTGGTCACACCGGGGAGCTGTTTTTT. This chain connects TRBV9 to TRBJ2-2; 8 bases map to TRBD2. In germline, CDR1 is SGDLS, CDR2 YYNGEE. The CDR3 runs 16 residues. Trimming cost V 4 bases and J 3 bases; bases outside gene matches: 8.

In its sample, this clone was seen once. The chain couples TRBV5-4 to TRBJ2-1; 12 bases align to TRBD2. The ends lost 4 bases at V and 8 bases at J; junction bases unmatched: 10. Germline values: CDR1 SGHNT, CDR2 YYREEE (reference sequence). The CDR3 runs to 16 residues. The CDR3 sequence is CASSDSSGGARYEQFF. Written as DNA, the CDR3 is TGTGCCAGCAGCGATTCTAGCGGGGGGGCCAGGTATGAGCAGTTCTTC.

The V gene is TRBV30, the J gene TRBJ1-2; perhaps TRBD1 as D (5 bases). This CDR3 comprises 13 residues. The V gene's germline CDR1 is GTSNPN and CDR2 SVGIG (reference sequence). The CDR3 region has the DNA TGTCTGGGGCAGGAGGGTTTAAACTATGGCTACACCTTC. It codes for CLGQEGLNYGYTF.

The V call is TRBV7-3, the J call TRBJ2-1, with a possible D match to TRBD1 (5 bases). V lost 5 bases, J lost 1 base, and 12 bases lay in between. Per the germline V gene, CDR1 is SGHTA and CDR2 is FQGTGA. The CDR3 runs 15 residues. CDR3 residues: CASSPPGSSYNEQFF. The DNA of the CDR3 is TGTGCCAGCAGCCCGCCAGGGTCTTCCTACAATGAGCAGTTCTTC.

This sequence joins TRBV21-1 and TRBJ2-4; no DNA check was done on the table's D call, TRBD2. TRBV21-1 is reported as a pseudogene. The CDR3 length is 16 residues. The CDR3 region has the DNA TGTGCCAGCAGCAATCATAGCGGCATAGCCAAAAACATTCAGTACTTC. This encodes CASSNHSGIAKNIQYF.

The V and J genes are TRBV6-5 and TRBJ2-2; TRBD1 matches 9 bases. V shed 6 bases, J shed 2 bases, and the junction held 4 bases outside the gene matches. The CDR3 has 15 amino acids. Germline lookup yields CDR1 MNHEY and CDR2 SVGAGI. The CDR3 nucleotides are TGTGCCAGCAGAAGGACAGGGGCTAACACCGGGGAGCTGTTTTTT. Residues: CASRRTGANTGELFF.

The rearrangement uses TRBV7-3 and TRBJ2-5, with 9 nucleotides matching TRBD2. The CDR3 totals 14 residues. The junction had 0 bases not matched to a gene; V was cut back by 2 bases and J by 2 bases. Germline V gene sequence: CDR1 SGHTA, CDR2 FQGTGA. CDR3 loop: CASSLAGGQETQYF. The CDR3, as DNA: TGTGCCAGCAGCTTAGCGGGGGGGCAAGAGACCCAGTACTTC. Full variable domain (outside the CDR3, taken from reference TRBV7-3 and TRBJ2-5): GAGVSQTPSNKVTEKGKYVELRCDPISGHTALYWYRQSLGQGPEFLIYFQGTGAADDSGLPNDRFFAVRPEGSVSTLKIQRTERGDSAVYLCASSLAGGQETQYFGPGTRLLVL.

The CDR3 DNA sequence: TGTGCCAGCAGTAACAAGGGGGCAACTAATGAAAAACTGTTTTTT. This encodes CASSNKGATNEKLFF. The gene calls are TRBV6-5 and TRBJ1-4, with D possibly being TRBD1 (6 bases). Germline V gene sequence: CDR1 MNHEY, CDR2 SVGAGI. V lost 5 bases to trimming and J lost 0 bases, with 10 bases between them. The CDR3 is 15 residues long.

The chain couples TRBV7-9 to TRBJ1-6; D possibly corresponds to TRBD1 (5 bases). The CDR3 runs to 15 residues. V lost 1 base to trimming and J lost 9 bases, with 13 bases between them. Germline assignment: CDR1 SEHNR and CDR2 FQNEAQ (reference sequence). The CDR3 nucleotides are TGTGCCAGCAGCTTAGAGGGACTGGGAAGTTCACCCCTCCACTTT. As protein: CASSLEGLGSSPLHF.

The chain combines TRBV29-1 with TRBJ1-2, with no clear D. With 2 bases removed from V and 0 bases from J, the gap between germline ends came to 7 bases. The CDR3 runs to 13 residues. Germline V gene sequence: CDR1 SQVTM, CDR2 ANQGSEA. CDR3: CSVERRANYGYTF. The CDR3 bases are TGCAGCGTTGAACGGCGGGCTAACTATGGCTACACCTTC.

The DNA for the CDR3 is TGTGCCAGCAGCCTAAAAGGACATAGCAATCAGCCCCAGCATTTT. Translated: CASSLKGHSNQPQHF. The rearrangement links TRBV7-9 to TRBJ1-5; a weak D match, TRBD1 (5 bases). V shed 5 bases and J shed 0 bases, with 11 bases lying between them. The CDR3 consists of 15 residues. Germline CDR1 SEHNR, CDR2 FQNEAQ (reference sequence).

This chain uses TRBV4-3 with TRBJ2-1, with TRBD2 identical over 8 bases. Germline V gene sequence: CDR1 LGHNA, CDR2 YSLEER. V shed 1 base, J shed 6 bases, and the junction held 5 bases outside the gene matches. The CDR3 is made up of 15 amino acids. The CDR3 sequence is CASSQVGRAPNEQFF. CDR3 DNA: TGCGCCAGCAGCCAAGTCGGGAGGGCCCCCAATGAGCAGTTCTTC.

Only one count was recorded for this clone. CDR3 in amino acids: CASSLIGSGPLRNSPLHF. CDR3 sequence (DNA): TGTGCCAGCAGCTTGATCGGATCTGGCCCCTTGCGGAATTCACCCCTCCACTTT. This chain joins TRBV5-6 and TRBJ1-6; D call uncertain. Germline assignment: CDR1 SGHDT and CDR2 YYEEEE. Trimming pared 1 base from V and 7 bases from J, leaving 21 bases between. This CDR3 is built from 18 residues.

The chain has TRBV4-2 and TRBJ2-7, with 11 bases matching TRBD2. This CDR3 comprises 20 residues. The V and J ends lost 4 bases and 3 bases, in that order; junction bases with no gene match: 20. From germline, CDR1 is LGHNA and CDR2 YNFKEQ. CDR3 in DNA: TGTGCCAGCAGCCGGTTGGGGGGACTGGCGACTAGCGGGAATAACTACGAGCAGTACTTC. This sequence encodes CASSRLGGLATSGNNYEQYF.

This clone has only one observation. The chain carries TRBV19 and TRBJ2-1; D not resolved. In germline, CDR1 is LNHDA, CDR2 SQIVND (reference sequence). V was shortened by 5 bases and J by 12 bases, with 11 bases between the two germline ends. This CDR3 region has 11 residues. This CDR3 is CASSEHDGQFF. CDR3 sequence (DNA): TGTGCCAGTAGTGAACACGATGGGCAGTTCTTC.

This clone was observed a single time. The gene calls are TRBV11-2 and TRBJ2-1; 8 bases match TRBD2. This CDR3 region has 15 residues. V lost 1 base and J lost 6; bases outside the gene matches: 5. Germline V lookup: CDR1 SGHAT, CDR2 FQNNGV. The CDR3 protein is CASSLAGGLGNEQFF. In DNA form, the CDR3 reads TGTGCCAGCAGCTTAGCGGGGGGGCTTGGCAATGAGCAGTTCTTC.

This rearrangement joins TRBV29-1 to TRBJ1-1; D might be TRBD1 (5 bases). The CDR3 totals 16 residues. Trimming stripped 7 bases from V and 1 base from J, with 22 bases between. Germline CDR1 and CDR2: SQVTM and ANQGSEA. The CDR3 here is CSAGQGFLDKNTEAFF. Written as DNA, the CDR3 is TGCAGCGCCGGACAAGGGTTTCTGGACAAGAACACTGAAGCTTTCTTT. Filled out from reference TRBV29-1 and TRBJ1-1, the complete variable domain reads SAVISQKPSRDICQRGTSLTIQCQVDSQVTMMFWYRQQPGQSLTLIATANQGSEATYESGFVIDKFPISRPNLTFSTLTVSNMSPEDSSIYLCSAGQGFLDKNTEAFFGQGTRLTVV.